These 31 T cell receptor beta chains share one sample of origin, sequenced in a study of graft-versus-host responses after intestinal transplantation (dated by TCRdb to the early 2020s). Taken with the paper, the label for time point translates to: cells obtained before transplantation from donor or recipient. Library construction relied on the immunoSEQ multiplex PCR assay. TCRdb retrieved this table from immuneACCESS and kept in-frame rearrangements only. Not all clones are present; in checked studies, unresolved V genes account for under half, and no reason is known for the remainder. This sample comprises more than 65,000 clones, 84% of them detected only once. Jointly, the top ten make up about 0.4% of the sample. For these receptors, no antigen is known. The sequenced sample was unstimulated CD4+ T cells sorted from spleen or lymph node cells, obtained before transplant. These receptors came from a human donor who was the organ donor for an intestinal transplant.

The chain couples TRBV5-1 to TRBJ1-2, with D unclear. From germline, CDR1 is SGHRS and CDR2 YFSETQ. The V end lost 2 bases, the J end lost 4 bases, and 12 bases lay between the germline ends. The CDR3 length is 14 residues. The CDR3 DNA reads as TGCGCCAGCAGCTTAGGGAGTAGGTTCTATGGCTACACCTTC. This sequence encodes CASSLGSRFYGYTF.

The chain links TRBV11-2 to TRBJ2-3, with 7 bases identical to TRBD1. Looked up from germline, CDR1 is SGHAT and CDR2 is FQNNGV. This CDR3 is 15 amino acids long. The ends lost 5 bases at V and 0 bases at J; junction bases unmatched: 5. The CDR3 DNA follows: TGTGCCAGCAGCGCTCGGACAGGTAGCACAGATACGCAGTATTTT. Translated, it gives CASSARTGSTDTQYF.

Only a few counts were recorded for this clone. V and J are TRBV19 and TRBJ1-1; tentative D call: TRBD1 (5 bases). CDR3 length equals 13 residues. Germline-derived CDR1 and CDR2 are LNHDA and SQIVND (reference sequence). V was pared by 4 bases and J by 1 base, with 7 bases between. CDR3 bases: TGTGCCAGTAGTACCCAGGGGAACACTGAAGCTTTCTTT. As protein: CASSTQGNTEAFF.

The chain combines TRBV7-9 with TRBJ1-6; 7 nucleotides align to TRBD1. The germline V gene has CDR1 SEHNR and CDR2 FQNEAQ (reference sequence). Trimming at V came to 2 bases and at J to 9 bases, leaving 10 bases not matched to a gene. The CDR3 loop spans 16 amino acids. CDR3 in DNA: TGTGCCAGCAGCTTACCCGGACAGGATCTTGGTTCACCCCTCCACTTT. Encoded protein: CASSLPGQDLGSPLHF.

This clone was seen a few times. V is TRBV7-3 and J is TRBJ1-6; tentatively, D is TRBD1 (6 bases). Germline CDR1 reads SGHTA; CDR2 reads FQGTGA. Trimming shortened V by 3 bases and J by 9 bases, and 15 bases separated the two germline ends. The CDR3 consists of 15 residues. The CDR3 sequence: CASSLTGALGSPLHF. The CDR3, as DNA: TGTGCCAGCAGCTTGACAGGTGCTTTGGGTTCACCCCTCCACTTT.

V is TRBV10-3 and J is TRBJ1-2; D not resolved. The V gene lost 0 bases and the J gene lost 7 bases, with 9 bases spanning the gap. The V gene's germline CDR1 is ENHRY and CDR2 SYGVKD. The CDR3 loop spans 13 amino acids. This chain's CDR3 is CAISESSKSGYTF. CDR3 nucleotides: TGTGCCATCAGTGAGTCTAGTAAAAGTGGCTACACCTTC.

The V and J genes are TRBV7-2 and TRBJ2-3; 12 nucleotides match TRBD2. This CDR3 has 16 amino acids. Germline CDR1 reads SGHTA; CDR2 reads FQGNSA. J lost 3 bases, V lost 6 bases, and 7 bases had no gene match. The CDR3 DNA follows: TGTGCCAGCAGTTATCTAGCGGGGGGGCGGACAGATACGCAGTATTTT. It yields the protein CASSYLAGGRTDTQYF.

The V call is TRBV28, the J call TRBJ1-1, with 10 bases identical to TRBD1. Germline assignment: CDR1 MDHEN and CDR2 SYDVKM. This CDR3 is built from 14 residues. Trimming took 6 bases from V and 2 from J; bases not matched to a gene: 3. CDR3 in amino acids: CASRGDRGNTEAFF. The CDR3, as DNA: TGTGCCAGCAGGGGGGACAGGGGAAACACTGAAGCTTTCTTT. The full variable domain, its missing parts supplied by reference TRBV28 and TRBJ1-1, is DVKVTQSSRYLVKRTGEKVFLECVQDMDHENMFWYRQDPGLGLRLIYFSYDVKMKEKGDIPEGYSVSREKKERFSLILESASTNQTSMYLCASRGDRGNTEAFFGQGTRLTVV.

This chain connects TRBV4-1 to TRBJ1-5; TRBD1 aligns across 9 bases. Germline V gene sequence: CDR1 MGHRA, CDR2 YSYEKL. Trimming removed 2 bases from V and 2 bases from J; junction bases left unmatched: 1. CDR3 length: 15 residues. CDR3 sequence reads: CASSQTGGGNQPQHF. The CDR3 bases are TGCGCCAGCAGCCAAACAGGGGGCGGCAATCAGCCCCAGCATTTT.

The chain employs TRBV5-6 and TRBJ1-2, with D unclear. The CDR3 is 13 residues long. Trimming left V 1 base short and J 6 bases short, with 10 bases between. Per germline, CDR1 SGHDT and CDR2 YYEEEE. CDR3 sequence reads: CASSLWGEDGYTF. The CDR3 nucleotides are TGTGCCAGCAGCTTGTGGGGAGAGGATGGCTACACCTTC.

The gene calls are TRBV5-1 and TRBJ2-2; tentatively, D is TRBD2 (7 bases). The CDR3 has 15 amino acids. Germline-derived CDR1 and CDR2 are SGHRS and YFSETQ. V shed 4 bases and J shed 3 bases, with 13 bases lying between them. The CDR3 loop is CASSRGGADTGELFF. The DNA for the CDR3 is TGCGCCAGCAGCCGAGGGGGGGCGGACACCGGGGAGCTGTTTTTT.

This clone appeared once. The chain couples TRBV6-1 to TRBJ1-5, with a weak D call TRBD1 (5 bases). This CDR3 has 16 amino acids. Trimming left V 0 bases short and J 7 bases short, with 16 bases between. Germline loops: CDR1 MNHNS, CDR2 SASEGT. The CDR3 region has the DNA TGTGCCAGCAGTGAAGCGCTGGGGGGGATAGGACAGCCCCAGCATTTT. Encoded protein: CASSEALGGIGQPQHF.

The rearrangement joins TRBV28 to TRBJ1-3; TRBD1 agrees at 7 bases. Germline CDR1 and CDR2: MDHEN and SYDVKM. The CDR3 runs 16 residues. V gave up 5 bases and J gave up 1 base; unmatched junction bases: 8. The CDR3 nucleotides read TGTGCCAGCAGTCTTCGACAGGGTGGTTCTGGAAACACCATATATTTT. Its protein product is CASSLRQGGSGNTIYF.

The V and J genes are TRBV6-5 and TRBJ1-3; D possibly corresponds to TRBD1 (5 bases). Trimming cost V 5 bases and J 10 bases, with 15 bases left between them. The CDR3 spans 13 residues. In germline, CDR1 is MNHEY, CDR2 SVGAGI. CDR3 loop: CASSESAGLTIYF. The CDR3 region has the DNA TGTGCCAGCAGTGAGAGCGCAGGGTTGACCATATATTTT.

The chain carries TRBV16 and TRBJ1-5; the match to TRBD1 covers 11 bases. In germline, CDR1 is KGHSY, CDR2 FQNENV. The CDR3 is 18 amino acids. Germline trimming cut 2 bases from V and 4 bases from J; bases unmatched to any gene: 10. CDR3 in amino acids: CASSQRTGGRGINQPQHF. CDR3 sequence (DNA): TGTGCCAGCAGCCAAAGGACAGGGGGCCGAGGGATAAATCAGCCCCAGCATTTT.

The rearrangement joins TRBV7-2 to TRBJ2-2; 13 bases align to TRBD2. V lost 3 bases to trimming and J lost 3 bases; unmatched junction nucleotides: 1. Germline loops: CDR1 SGHTA, CDR2 FQGNSA. The CDR3 runs 16 residues. In nucleotides, the CDR3 is TGTGCCAGCAGCTTCGGACTAGCGGGGGACACCGGGGAGCTGTTTTTT. Encoded protein: CASSFGLAGDTGELFF.

The chain employs TRBV19 and TRBJ1-6; D not resolved. This CDR3 is built from 15 residues. V lost 1 base, J lost 5 bases, and 9 bases lay in between. Germline assignment: CDR1 LNHDA and CDR2 SQIVND (reference sequence). CDR3 nucleotides: TGTGCCAGTAGTATAGGCAGGCGAAATAATTCACCCCTCCACTTT. It is translated as CASSIGRRNNSPLHF.

This clone was found once. V usage is TRBV28 and J usage is TRBJ1-2; tentative D call: TRBD1 (6 bases). The CDR3 is made up of 13 amino acids. Germline CDR1 is MDHEN and CDR2 is SYDVKM. V lost 4 bases and J lost 4, with 10 bases in between. Here the CDR3 DNA reads TGTGCCAGCAGTTCACCAGGGGTCTATGGCTACACCTTC. This translates into CASSSPGVYGYTF.

The gene calls are TRBV6-5 and TRBJ1-2, with TRBD1 matching over 7 bases. The CDR3 spans 12 residues. Per germline, CDR1 MNHEY and CDR2 SVGAGI. V shed 4 bases and J 10 bases; nucleotides not matched to a gene: 6. CDR3 residues: CASSSRTGDYTF. For the CDR3, the DNA is TGTGCCAGCAGTTCCCGGACAGGAGACTACACCTTC.

The chain employs TRBV29-1 and TRBJ2-5; TRBD2 agrees at 10 bases. V gave up 7 bases and J gave up 5 bases; unmatched junction bases: 13. Looked up from germline, CDR1 is SQVTM and CDR2 is ANQGSEA. The CDR3 is made up of 15 amino acids. The CDR3 spells CSGGPSGGAGETQYF. The CDR3 nucleotides read TGCAGCGGAGGGCCCAGCGGGGGGGCCGGTGAGACCCAGTACTTC.

The chain combines TRBV15 with TRBJ1-1; D uncertain. CDR1 and CDR2 (germline): LNHNV, YYDKDF (reference sequence). The V and J ends lost 3 bases and 4 bases respectively, with 12 bases between them. CDR3 length equals 14 residues. CDR3 DNA sequence: TGTGCCACCAGCAGGGCTTCCACGGGCACTGAAGCTTTCTTT. It translates to CATSRASTGTEAFF.

CDR3 sequence (DNA): TGTGCCAGCAGTGAGACAGGGGGCTCTGAAGCTTTCTTT. Protein: CASSETGGSEAFF. J is TRBJ1-1 and V is TRBV6-5; 10 bases fit TRBD1. The junction had 3 bases not matched to a gene; V was cut back by 5 bases and J by 6 bases. CDR1 is MNHEY, CDR2 SVGAGI, per germline. The CDR3 consists of 13 residues.

The chain uses TRBV28 and TRBJ1-1, with D possibly being TRBD1 (6 bases). The germline V gene has CDR1 MDHEN and CDR2 SYDVKM. The CDR3 sequence is 15 residues long. The V end lost 6 bases, the J end lost 1 base, and 15 bases lay between the germline ends. CDR3 in DNA: TGTGCCAGCAGCCTTATGACAGGAGCGAACACTGAAGCTTTCTTT. Its translation: CASSLMTGANTEAFF.

The chain combines TRBV19 with TRBJ2-7, with 9 positions matching TRBD2. This CDR3 spans 14 amino acids. CDR1 is LNHDA, CDR2 SQIVND, per germline (reference sequence). V lost 5 bases and J lost 1; bases outside the gene matches: 3. CDR3 nucleotide sequence: TGTGCCAGTAGTGCTAGCGGGGCGTCCTACGAGCAGTACGTC. This gives the protein CASSASGASYEQYV.

This clone appeared a few times. J is TRBJ1-6 and V is TRBV25-1; a weak D match, TRBD1 (5 bases). The V gene lost 2 bases and the J gene lost 6 bases, with 11 bases spanning the gap. This CDR3 has 15 residues. In germline, CDR1 is MGHDK, CDR2 SYGVNS. Here the CDR3 reads CASSEGGTANSPLHF. Here the CDR3 DNA reads TGTGCCAGCAGTGAAGGGGGGACGGCTAATTCACCCCTCCACTTT.

The chain carries TRBV7-2 and TRBJ2-7, with 8 bases fitting TRBD1. The CDR3 is made up of 15 amino acids. Germline V gives CDR1 SGHTA, CDR2 FQGNSA. The V segment lost 3 bases and the J segment 4 bases; nucleotides outside the gene matches: 8. The chain's CDR3 is CASSFSGGQIYEQYV. The CDR3 DNA sequence: TGTGCCAGCAGCTTCTCAGGGGGCCAGATATACGAGCAGTACGTC.

The chain employs TRBV5-1 and TRBJ2-5; possibly TRBD2 for D (6 bases). There are 15 residues in the CDR3. Trimming removed 5 bases at V and 3 bases at J, with 17 bases between. Looked up from germline, CDR1 is SGHRS and CDR2 is YFSETQ. The DNA of the CDR3 is TGCGCCAGCAGGAAAGACGTAGCGGTGGAAGAGACCCAGTACTTC. It specifies CASRKDVAVEETQYF.

In this sample, this clone turned up once. J is TRBJ1-2 and V is TRBV15, with D uncertain. The CDR3 runs to 15 residues. Germline CDR1 is LNHNV and CDR2 is YYDKDF (reference sequence). V lost 1 base and J lost 7, with 16 bases in between. The CDR3 region is CATSRASAVPRGYTF. The CDR3, as DNA: TGTGCCACCAGCAGAGCTTCAGCGGTCCCTCGTGGCTACACCTTC.

The rearrangement joins TRBV30 to TRBJ1-2; 9 bases match TRBD1. Germline lookup yields CDR1 GTSNPN and CDR2 SVGIG (reference sequence). The CDR3 covers 13 residues. Germline trimming cut 8 bases from V and 4 bases from J; bases unmatched to any gene: 8. The CDR3 region is CAGKQGAGYGYTF. The DNA for the CDR3 is TGTGCCGGCAAACAGGGGGCGGGCTATGGCTACACCTTC.

The V and J genes are TRBV11-2 and TRBJ1-2; D unclear. The CDR3 is made up of 12 amino acids. V lost 7 bases, J lost 8 bases, and 14 bases lay in between. The germline V gene has CDR1 SGHAT and CDR2 FQNNGV. CDR3 loop: CASTEDRWGYTF. CDR3 nucleotide sequence: TGTGCCAGCACAGAGGATAGGTGGGGCTACACCTTC.

The rearrangement joins TRBV7-2 to TRBJ1-5; 7 bases fit TRBD1. The CDR3 is 15 residues long. J was trimmed by 4 bases and V by 5 bases; bases with no gene match: 8. Germline V gene data show CDR1 as SGHTA and CDR2 as FQGNSA. CDR3 sequence (DNA): TGTGCCAGCAGCCATAGGGGGGACAGTAATCAGCCCCAGCATTTT. It encodes CASSHRGDSNQPQHF.